The 30 T cell receptor beta chains in this list originate from one sample, sequenced in a study of blood T cell repertoires in COVID-19. Profiled with immunoSEQ multiplex PCR; TCRdb holds only in-frame clones, not every one. The sample shows 300,000 to 450,000 clones, about 89% of them seen only once. Material: peripheral blood. The receptor source for this set is a woman aged 60-70 years with COVID-19, enrolled during active disease.

This rearrangement joins TRBV11-2 to TRBJ2-7, with 9 bases identical to TRBD1. V was clipped by 3 bases and J by 4 bases; unmatched bases: 4. Per the germline V gene, CDR1 is SGHAT and CDR2 is FQNNGV. The CDR3 has 14 residues. The CDR3: CASSLGTGPYEQYF. In DNA, the CDR3 is TGTGCCAGCAGCTTGGGGACAGGGCCATACGAGCAGTACTTC.

The chain joins TRBV2 to TRBJ1-4; perhaps TRBD1 as D (5 bases). The CDR3 length is 14 residues. Germline CDR1 SNHLY, CDR2 FYNNEI. V was pared by 4 bases and J by 8 bases, with 14 bases between. CDR3 loop: CASSGDSRREKLFF. CDR3 bases: TGTGCCAGCAGTGGGGACTCCCGACGGGAAAAACTGTTTTTT.

The rearrangement links TRBV7-9 to TRBJ2-5; 11 bases fit TRBD2. Germline V CDR1 and CDR2: SEHNR, FQNEAQ (reference sequence). V lost 4 bases, J lost 9 bases, and 10 bases stayed unmatched. The CDR3 extends over 15 amino acids. The CDR3: CASSSTSGTPRAQYF. In DNA form, the CDR3 reads TGTGCCAGCAGCTCGACTAGCGGGACACCACGGGCCCAGTACTTC.

This clone was counted a single time. The gene calls are TRBV3-1 (or the pseudogene TRBV3-2) and TRBJ2-3; the match to TRBD2 covers 16 bases. The trim removed 4 bases at V and 0 bases at J, leaving 10 bases unmatched. Germline lookup yields CDR1 LGHDT and CDR2 YNNKEL (reference sequence). The CDR3 has 20 residues. In nucleotides, the CDR3 is TGTGCCAGCAGCCTATACTCGGGACTAGCGGGGGGGAGTAGCACAGATACGCAGTATTTT. It yields the protein CASSLYSGLAGGSSTDTQYF.

The chain recombines TRBV21-1 with TRBJ1-6. TRBV21-1 is listed as a pseudogene. The CDR3 totals 16 residues. CDR3 loop: CASSKRGVIYNSPLHF. The CDR3 DNA is TGTGCCAGCAGCAAACGGGGGGTAATCTATAATTCACCCCTCCACTTT.

The rearrangement joins TRBV7-8 to TRBJ1-2; D is unresolved. V gave up 6 bases and J gave up 4 bases, with 27 bases separating them. The CDR3 runs 18 residues. CDR1 and CDR2 from the germline V gene are SGHVS and FQNEAQ. DNA for the CDR3: TGTGCCAGCAGTTTACAGAGGGAGAAACTCCGGAACTCCTATGGCTACACCTTC. It codes for CASSLQREKLRNSYGYTF.

The chain joins TRBV24-1 to TRBJ1-2; 8 bases match TRBD1. Unmatched junction bases numbered 4, after V lost 1 base and J lost 4 bases. CDR1 is KGHDR and CDR2 is SFDVKD in the germline V gene. CDR3 length: 15 residues. CDR3: CATSDFNRGIYGYTF. CDR3 sequence (DNA): TGTGCCACCAGTGATTTTAACAGGGGGATCTATGGCTACACCTTC.

V usage is TRBV9 and J usage is TRBJ1-2, with 7 bases that match TRBD1. The length of the CDR3 is 16 residues. Trimming at V came to 3 bases and at J to 5 bases, leaving 13 bases not matched to a gene. Germline V gives CDR1 SGDLS, CDR2 YYNGEE. In DNA, the CDR3 is TGTGCCAGCAGCGGAGACAGGGACTCCGCCTCATATGGCTACACCTTC. Translating it yields CASSGDRDSASYGYTF.

The V call is TRBV19, the J call TRBJ2-1; TRBD1 agrees at 9 bases. Germline CDR1 and CDR2: LNHDA and SQIVND (reference sequence). After removal of 6 bases from V and 6 bases from J, the junction contained 15 bases not matched to a gene. The CDR3 runs 17 residues. DNA of the CDR3: TGTGCCAGTAGCCCGGGACAGGGTCCTCTCTCTGGCAATGAGCAGTTCTTC. Protein sequence: CASSPGQGPLSGNEQFF.

The V gene is TRBV4-1, the J gene TRBJ2-1; maybe TRBD1 (6 bases). The V gene's germline CDR1 is MGHRA and CDR2 YSYEKL. The CDR3 loop spans 16 amino acids. Deletions cut 6 bases from V and 3 bases from J, with 18 bases between. CDR3 nucleotide sequence: TGCGCCAGCAGACAGGGTAGGGGACCCCTCTACAATGAGCAGTTCTTC. It specifies CASRQGRGPLYNEQFF.

The chain employs TRBV5-1 and TRBJ2-5, with D tentatively TRBD1 (6 bases). Trimming took 4 bases from V and 5 from J, leaving 24 bases between them. There are 17 residues in the CDR3. Germline lookup yields CDR1 SGHRS and CDR2 YFSETQ. CDR3 sequence: CASSKEGEQGIGETQYF. The CDR3 DNA reads as TGCGCCAGCAGCAAAGAGGGAGAACAGGGTATTGGGGAGACCCAGTACTTC.

Comment on this clone: In the same sample, other DNA sequences code for this CDR3. This sequence joins TRBV5-1 and TRBJ1-1; D is uncertain. V dropped 2 bases and J dropped 0 bases, with 8 bases sitting between them. This CDR3 has 14 amino acids. The V gene's germline CDR1 is SGHRS and CDR2 YFSETQ. CDR3: CASSLPGLNTEAFF. For the CDR3, the DNA is TGCGCCAGCAGCTTACCAGGCCTGAACACTGAAGCTTTCTTT.

The chain uses TRBV7-2 and TRBJ1-4; 7 nucleotides agree with TRBD1. V gave up 5 bases and J gave up 5 bases; unmatched junction bases: 11. CDR1 is SGHTA and CDR2 is FQGNSA in the germline V gene. The CDR3 covers 16 residues. The CDR3: CASSPGRQQGNEKLFF. The CDR3 nucleotides are TGTGCCAGCAGCCCCGGGCGACAACAGGGGAATGAAAAACTGTTTTTT.

V is TRBV5-1 and J is TRBJ2-2; TRBD2 aligns across 8 bases. V was clipped by 2 bases and J by 1 base; unmatched bases: 4. Germline CDR1 and CDR2: SGHRS and YFSETQ. This CDR3 has 16 residues. Here the CDR3 DNA reads TGCGCCAGCAGCTTTCGAGCGGGGGTGAACACCGGGGAGCTGTTTTTT. As protein: CASSFRAGVNTGELFF.

This clone appeared a single time. The chain couples TRBV7-9 to TRBJ2-2; possible D gene TRBD1, 5 bases. V was pared by 1 base and J by 2 bases, with 8 bases between. CDR1 SEHNR and CDR2 FQNEAQ come from the germline V gene (reference sequence). The CDR3 runs to 15 residues. The CDR3 spells CASSLVQANTGELFF. For the CDR3, the DNA is TGTGCCAGCAGCTTAGTACAGGCTAACACCGGGGAGCTGTTTTTT.

The rearrangement links TRBV2 to TRBJ1-5, with 8 bases lining up with TRBD1. V gave up 4 bases and J gave up 3 bases; unmatched junction bases: 2. The CDR3 has 14 amino acids. Germline V gives CDR1 SNHLY, CDR2 FYNNEI. The DNA of the CDR3 is TGTGCCAGCAGTGTGACAGGGGACAATCAGCCCCAGCATTTT. Its protein product is CASSVTGDNQPQHF.

The rearrangement joins TRBV5-1 to TRBJ2-5; TRBD1 aligns across 9 bases. V shed 8 bases and J 3 bases; nucleotides not matched to a gene: 8. Germline V lookup: CDR1 SGHRS, CDR2 YFSETQ. CDR3 size: 14 residues. In nucleotides, the CDR3 is TGCGCCAGTAAGACCGGGACAGGGAAAGAGACCCAGTACTTC. Protein product: CASKTGTGKETQYF.

The rearrangement links TRBV19 to TRBJ2-7, with a weak D call TRBD2 (8 bases). Germline V gene lookup returns CDR1 LNHDA and CDR2 SQIVND (reference sequence). This CDR3 comprises 18 residues. The V and J ends lost 4 bases and 1 base respectively, with 23 bases between them. The CDR3 DNA reads as TGTGCCAGTAGTACACACGGGGGGGCCAGGGGGACGTCCTACGAGCAGTACTTC. It specifies CASSTHGGARGTSYEQYF.

The CDR3 DNA reads as TGTGCCAGCAGCGTAGCTGCGGAAGGGGGAGAGGAAAAACTGTTTTTT. It specifies CASSVAAEGGEEKLFF. V usage is TRBV9 and J usage is TRBJ1-4, with D possibly being TRBD1 (6 bases). The V end lost 0 bases, the J end lost 8 bases, and 17 bases lay between the germline ends. Germline V gives CDR1 SGDLS, CDR2 YYNGEE. The CDR3 runs 16 residues.

This chain links TRBV15 with TRBJ2-3; TRBD2 aligns across 12 bases. The junction had 10 bases not matched to a gene; V was cut back by 6 bases and J by 0 bases. Germline values: CDR1 LNHNV, CDR2 YYDKDF (reference sequence). This CDR3 is built from 18 residues. CDR3 residues: CATSPRLAGAPSTDTQYF. CDR3 bases: TGTGCCACCAGTCCTCGACTAGCGGGGGCCCCTAGCACAGATACGCAGTATTTT.

This chain joins TRBV2 and TRBJ1-3; no definite D call. The germline V and J ends were trimmed by 5 bases and 4 bases, with 9 bases remaining between them. The CDR3 loop spans 13 amino acids. Germline lookup yields CDR1 SNHLY and CDR2 FYNNEI. CDR3 nucleotide sequence: TGTGCCAGCAGTCCTGAGTGGGGAAACACCATATATTTT. This sequence encodes CASSPEWGNTIYF.

V gene TRBV7-2 combines with J gene TRBJ2-5; weak D call: TRBD1 (5 bases). The CDR3 covers 13 residues. Trimming removed 3 bases at V and 2 bases at J, with 7 bases between. The V gene's germline CDR1 is SGHTA and CDR2 FQGNSA. The CDR3 loop reads CASSLNRQETQYF. The CDR3 DNA follows: TGTGCCAGCAGCTTGAACAGGCAAGAGACCCAGTACTTC.

CDR3 region: CASSPRTSPYNEQFF. CDR3 nucleotides: TGTGCCAGCAGCCCACGGACAAGCCCATACAATGAGCAGTTCTTC. V and J are TRBV7-3 and TRBJ2-1, with D perhaps TRBD1 (5 bases). Germline CDR1 SGHTA, CDR2 FQGTGA. The V and J ends lost 5 bases and 4 bases respectively, with 15 bases between them. This CDR3 has 15 amino acids. Combining the CDR3 with reference TRBV7-3 and TRBJ2-1 gives the whole variable domain GAGVSQTPSNKVTEKGKYVELRCDPISGHTALYWYRQSLGQGPEFLIYFQGTGAADDSGLPNDRFFAVRPEGSVSTLKIQRTERGDSAVYLCASSPRTSPYNEQFFGPGTRLTVL.

The rearrangement uses TRBV7-9 and TRBJ1-1, with D tentatively TRBD1 (5 bases). The germline V gene has CDR1 SEHNR and CDR2 FQNEAQ (reference sequence). With 5 bases removed from V and 6 bases from J, the gap between germline ends came to 16 bases. CDR3 length: 14 amino acids. The chain's CDR3 is CASSPVSTGAEAFF. DNA of the CDR3: TGTGCCAGCAGCCCCGTTAGCACGGGGGCTGAAGCTTTCTTT. The variable domain in full, completed from reference TRBV7-9 and TRBJ1-1, reads DTGVSQNPRHKITKRGQNVTFRCDPISEHNRLYWYRQTLGQGPEFLTYFQNEAQLEKSRLLSDRFSAERPKGSFSTLEIQRTEQGDSAMYLCASSPVSTGAEAFFGQGTRLTVV.

The chain uses TRBV7-9 and TRBJ1-4, with D unresolved. This CDR3 spans 14 amino acids. Germline values: CDR1 SEHNR, CDR2 FQNEAQ (reference sequence). V was pared by 5 bases and J by 0 bases, with 7 bases between. In DNA, the CDR3 is TGTGCCAGCAGCCGGGTGGCAACTAATGAAAAACTGTTTTTT. It translates to CASSRVATNEKLFF.

The V gene is TRBV24-1, the J gene TRBJ2-2; 9 bases match TRBD2. Germline CDR1 KGHDR, CDR2 SFDVKD. J lost 4 bases, V lost 0 bases, and 17 bases had no gene match. This CDR3 contains 21 residues. The chain's CDR3 is CATSDLRGAHAGGWSTGELFF. The CDR3 bases are TGTGCCACCAGTGATTTGCGAGGGGCTCACGCGGGAGGGTGGAGCACCGGGGAGCTGTTTTTT.

The rearrangement joins TRBV27 to TRBJ2-2; perhaps TRBD2 as D (6 bases). In germline, CDR1 is MNHEY, CDR2 SMNVEV (reference sequence). The ends were cut back, 3 bases at V and 5 bases at J, with 7 bases in the middle. The CDR3 has 13 amino acids. The CDR3 here is CASSFRGTGELFF. In nucleotides, the CDR3 is TGTGCCAGCAGTTTTCGGGGGACCGGGGAGCTGTTTTTT.

The V and J genes are TRBV5-6 and TRBJ1-6, with D possibly matching TRBD1 (5 bases). V was clipped by 4 bases and J by 5 bases, with 25 bases between them. The CDR3 spans 19 residues. Germline V gene lookup returns CDR1 SGHDT and CDR2 YYEEEE. Here the CDR3 reads CASSRPGGDPGQHNSPLHF. The CDR3 DNA reads TGTGCCAGCAGCCGCCCCGGGGGAGATCCCGGGCAGCATAATTCACCCCTCCACTTT.

The chain links TRBV6-5 to TRBJ2-7; tentative D call: TRBD1 (5 bases). The CDR3 sequence is 13 residues long. Between the trimmed V and J ends, which lost 8 bases and 3 bases, there was a span of 14 bases. From germline, CDR1 is MNHEY and CDR2 SVGAGI. The DNA of the CDR3 is TGTGCCAGCCAGCAGGGTCTGATCTACGAGCAGTACTTC. Residues: CASQQGLIYEQYF.

The chain has TRBV9 and TRBJ2-5, with 8 bases matching TRBD2. There are 18 residues in the CDR3. Germline V CDR1 and CDR2: SGDLS, YYNGEE. V shed 4 bases and J 2 bases; nucleotides not matched to a gene: 16. The CDR3 loop is CASSPGRGGARIQETQYF. The CDR3 DNA follows: TGTGCCAGCAGCCCCGGACGGGGGGGGGCCAGGATTCAAGAGACCCAGTACTTC.